Following are 2 T cell receptor beta chains from one sample sequenced in a study of blood T cell repertoires in COVID-19. Here immunoSEQ multiplex PCR was the method, and the copy in TCRdb shows in-frame clones only, minus some. The sample records hundreds of thousands of clones, 88% being singletons. The specimen was PBMCs or T cells enriched from blood (not recorded which). These receptor sequences come from a woman between 55 and 75 years old who had recovered from COVID-19.

This clone was recorded once. The CDR3 protein is CASRSYRDIGNTIYF. CDR3 coding DNA: TGTGCCAGCAGAAGTTACAGGGACATTGGAAACACCATATATTTT. The chain employs TRBV2 and TRBJ1-3; a possible D gene is TRBD1 (6 bases). The CDR3 extends over 15 amino acids. Trimming took 6 bases from V and 3 from J, leaving 15 bases between them. From germline, CDR1 is SNHLY and CDR2 FYNNEI.

The table lists this clone with many counts. The chain links TRBV11-2 to TRBJ1-2, with D perhaps TRBD1 (5 bases). Deletions cut 0 bases from V and 8 bases from J, with 16 bases between. The CDR3 has 15 residues. From germline, CDR1 is SGHAT and CDR2 FQNNGV. The CDR3 DNA reads TGTGCCAGCAGCTTAGAAAGGACACGGAGCTACGGCTACACCTTC. This translates into CASSLERTRSYGYTF.